Below, 14 T cell receptor beta chains from the same sample are listed, as sequenced in a study of siplizumab effects on memory and regulatory T cells. The protocol was immunoSEQ multiplex PCR, while the TCRdb copy is restricted to in-frame clones and leaves out a portion. Of some 100,000 clones detected, around 92% appear once; the ten largest clones hold 0.65% to 0.9%. The sample was Tregs sorted from blood. All receptors come from a human donor in good health.

The chain joins TRBV5-1 to TRBJ2-7; possibly TRBD1 or TRBD2 for D (5 bases each). Germline CDR1 reads SGHRS; CDR2 reads YFSETQ. Trimming removed 4 bases from V and 2 bases from J, with 10 bases in between. The CDR3 contains 13 residues. In nucleotides, the CDR3 is TGCGCCAGCAGCAGGGGACGGGCCTACGAGCAGTACTTC. Its protein product is CASSRGRAYEQYF.

V usage is TRBV19 and J usage is TRBJ1-5; 11 bases map to TRBD1. This CDR3 is 19 amino acids long. Germline V gives CDR1 LNHDA, CDR2 SQIVND (reference sequence). The ends lost 2 bases at V and 0 bases at J; junction bases unmatched: 9. This CDR3 reads CASSIPGTGGLDSNQPQHF. As DNA, the CDR3 is TGTGCCAGTAGTATACCCGGGACAGGGGGTCTCGATAGCAATCAGCCCCAGCATTTT.

The DNA for the CDR3 is TGTGCCAGCTCACCAACCGATGGCTACACCTTC. Its translation: CASSPTDGYTF. The chain joins TRBV18 to TRBJ1-2; no reliable D call. Trimming cost V 2 bases and J 6 bases, with 4 bases left between them. This CDR3 is 11 amino acids long. CDR1 and CDR2 (germline): KGHSH, LQKENI. Full variable domain (rest looked up from reference TRBV18 and TRBJ1-2): NAGVMQNPRHLVRRRGQEARLRCSPMKGHSHVYWYRQLPEEGLKFMVYLQKENIIDESGMPKERFSAEFPKEGPSILRIQQVVRGDSAAYFCASSPTDGYTFGSGTRLTVV.

The V and J genes are TRBV28 and TRBJ1-5; 7 bases map to TRBD1. CDR1 is MDHEN and CDR2 is SYDVKM in the germline V gene. The CDR3 is 15 amino acids. V gave up 6 bases and J gave up 2 bases; unmatched junction bases: 7. CDR3 DNA: TGTGCCAGCAGCTCCAGGGGGGCGGGCAATCAGCCCCAGCATTTT. This gives the protein CASSSRGAGNQPQHF.

The rearrangement links TRBV5-4 to TRBJ1-1; 7 nucleotides match TRBD1. Germline CDR1 is SGHNT and CDR2 is YYREEE (reference sequence). With V trimmed by 4 bases and J by 5 bases, 5 bases remained unmatched. The CDR3 covers 13 residues. This CDR3 reads CASSRSGGTEAFF. The CDR3 bases are TGTGCCAGCAGCCGATCAGGGGGGACTGAAGCTTTCTTT.

V gene TRBV5-1 combines with J gene TRBJ2-3; D not certain. The V end lost 4 bases, the J end lost 8 bases, and 14 bases lay between the germline ends. The germline CDR1 and CDR2 sequences are SGHRS and YFSETQ. This CDR3 is 13 amino acids long. The CDR3 region is CASSPGSGFTQYF. The DNA of the CDR3 is TGCGCCAGCAGCCCCGGGTCAGGTTTTACGCAGTATTTT.

V gene TRBV10-2 combines with J gene TRBJ2-7, with D perhaps matching TRBD2 (5 bases). The V gene's germline CDR1 is WSHSY and CDR2 SAAADI. This CDR3 contains 13 residues. The V end was cut by 4 bases, the J end by 2 bases, with 9 bases between. The CDR3 protein is CASSVQTTYEQYF. The DNA of the CDR3 is TGCGCCAGCAGTGTACAGACTACCTACGAGCAGTACTTC.

The rearrangement uses TRBV10-3 and TRBJ2-7; no definite D call. V lost 4 bases, J lost 5 bases, and 9 bases lay in between. From germline, CDR1 is ENHRY and CDR2 SYGVKD. The CDR3 is 12 amino acids. The CDR3 spells CAISGDSDEQYF. Written as DNA, the CDR3 is TGTGCCATCAGTGGGGATTCGGACGAGCAGTACTTC.

CDR3: CASSYTRGTLNEKLFF. CDR3 in DNA: TGTGCCAGCAGTTACACACGGGGGACCTTAAATGAAAAACTGTTTTTT. The chain is built from TRBV6-5 and TRBJ1-4; possibly TRBD1 for D (5 bases). Germline V gene sequence: CDR1 MNHEY, CDR2 SVGAGI. This CDR3 spans 16 amino acids. V lost 2 bases, J lost 5 bases, and 15 bases lay in between.

The rearrangement joins TRBV20-1 to TRBJ2-1; D is undetermined. Looked up from germline, CDR1 is DFQATT and CDR2 is SNEGSKA (reference sequence). CDR3 length equals 11 residues. V lost 0 bases and J 10 bases, leaving 7 bases between the germline ends. CDR3 loop: CSARDQTEQFF. The CDR3 region has the DNA TGCAGTGCTAGAGATCAGACCGAGCAGTTCTTC.

This clone has only one observation. The rearrangement joins TRBV6-6 to TRBJ1-1; no definite D call. The CDR3 has 13 residues. Germline values: CDR1 MNHNY, CDR2 SVGAGI (reference sequence). Trimming stripped 3 bases from V and 4 bases from J, with 9 bases between. The CDR3 spells CASSYMSSTEAFF. For the CDR3, the DNA is TGTGCCAGCAGTTATATGTCGAGCACTGAAGCTTTCTTT.

The chain carries TRBV27 and TRBJ1-5; no firm D call. Germline lookup yields CDR1 MNHEY and CDR2 SMNVEV (reference sequence). The V end was cut by 0 bases, the J end by 11 bases, with 11 bases between. CDR3 length: 13 amino acids. In nucleotides, the CDR3 is TGTGCCAGCAGTTTATCGGAGGGTTTAACCCAGCATTTT. This gives the protein CASSLSEGLTQHF.

The chain is built from TRBV5-4 and TRBJ2-1; the D gene is possibly TRBD1 (6 bases). V was pared by 4 bases and J by 0 bases, with 11 bases between. The germline V gene encodes CDR1 SGHNT and CDR2 YYREEE (reference sequence). This CDR3 comprises 15 residues. As DNA, the CDR3 is TGTGCCAGCAGCCTCCGGGACAACTCCTACAATGAGCAGTTCTTC. It translates to CASSLRDNSYNEQFF.

The chain employs TRBV5-1 and TRBJ2-5; D is possibly TRBD1 (5 bases). The germline CDR1 and CDR2 sequences are SGHRS and YFSETQ. Trimming cost V 6 bases and J 5 bases, with 14 bases left between them. The CDR3 covers 13 residues. The CDR3 nucleotides are TGCGCCAGCATGGGGCAATTCGTGGAGACCCAGTACTTC. The encoded protein is CASMGQFVETQYF. The full variable domain, rest sourced from reference TRBV5-1 and TRBJ2-5, is KAGVTQTPRYLIKTRGQQVTLSCSPISGHRSVSWYQQTPGQGLQFLFEYFSETQRNKGNFPGRFSGRQFSNSRSEMNVSTLELGDSALYLCASMGQFVETQYFGPGTRLLVL.